This TCR beta chain emerged from a study of blood T cells in healthy people across ages (dated by TCRdb to between 2014 and 2017). With regard to the full study: In model experiments, template switching captured about one uniquely barcoded TCR beta cDNA molecule for every two T cells. Age-related changes in TCR beta repertoire diversity were measured in the study by deep sequencing normalized with unique cDNA molecular identifiers. The donors were divided into four age groups: young (average around 17 years), middle-aged (about 39), aged (approximately 62) and long-lived (about 90). To avoid experimental bias, donors of different ages were spread randomly across the sequencing lanes. For two donors (one aged 18 to 29 and one aged 80 or older), the study analyzed two additional independent replicas of 1 million unique cDNA reads from the same blood draw. Overall study results and their limits: As age increased, observed TCR beta diversity per million T cells dropped in a roughly linear way, and a significant reduction was already evident by age about 40. There was a strong correlation between observed TCR beta diversity and the percentage of naive T cells measured by flow cytometry. The long-lived group showed more naive CD4+ T cells, fewer expanded clones and increased TCR diversity than the aged group, suggesting age selection. Because the CMV infection status of the donors was unknown, age-related changes in expanded clonotypes may potentially have been confounded. Total diversity estimates from one million sequenced T cells were considered lower bounds and underestimates. Conclusive comparison of naive and antigen-experienced compartments was prevented by the profiling of bulk unsorted PBMCs.

The 35 to 40 donors, aged roughly 6 to 90 years, were systemically healthy Caucasian individuals from Russia. Approximately 9.7 milliliters of peripheral blood were drawn from each donor into EDTA-treated Vacutainer tubes. Ficoll-Paque density-gradient centrifugation was used to isolate PBMCs, with at least 6.5 million per sample. Total RNA was extracted from PBMCs with Trizol reagent, with at least 5.5 micrograms obtained per sample. For every donor, flow cytometry on a PBMC aliquot measured the percentage of naive CD45RAhigh/CD27high T cells. This clonotype was recorded only once. No antigen is known for it. No clone much larger than this one lies a single base away; base qualities are absent. Per the germline V gene, SQVTM is the CDR1 and ANQGSEA is the CDR2. The trim is 5 bases for V and 1 base for J, with a gap of 11 bases between the germline ends. The CDR3 holds 13 amino acids from the cysteine to the phenylalanine. Just the 39-base CDR3 DNA is kept, in frame starting at base 1.

The library was built by means of 5' RACE. Instrument used: Illumina HiSeq 2500. A second PCR of about 7 to 12 cycles was run with a J-beta primer mix and a sample-barcoded 5' primer. Each TCR beta cDNA molecule received a unique molecular identifier from a template-switch 5' adaptor carrying 12 random nucleotides. At least 2.5 million CDR3-containing paired-end reads were obtained from each sample. First-strand cDNA synthesis was performed from all RNA using the Mint cDNA synthesis kit, with priming by a TRBC-specific oligonucleotide. After uracil-DNA glycosylase treatment, a first 18-cycle PCR used universal primers M1SS and BC2_uni_R on all cDNA. As for the authors' bioinformatics: Normalization of each sample was performed by random selection of 1 million high-quality reads, each carrying a distinct molecular identifier. Reads with shared molecular identifiers were discarded instead of being binned into consensus sequences. MiTCR, with a Q25 quality threshold and the strictest error-elimination algorithm, was used for CDR3 identification, clonotype clustering and error correction. Lower-bound total TCR beta diversity was estimated with a nonparametric unseen species model using Euler transformation. TCRdb applied fastp at Q25 and MiXCR to the public reads, then kept only in-frame beta chains. Rows are unified per CDR3 protein, each entry keeping the most common DNA and genes. The V and J calls and clone size come from TCRdb's table, not from the authors' own analysis. Recorded for this sample are 450,000 to 700,000 distinct CDR3 sequences; 27% of them occurred a single time. Under 20% of the sample belongs to the ten largest clones.

The specimen sequenced was blood. Recombination joined TRBV29-1 with TRBJ1-1, with TRBD1 perhaps the D gene, on 5 matching bases. The receptor was isolated from a woman between 70 and 85 years old in good health. The CDR3 corresponds to CSVRTGENTEAFF. The DNA is as follows: TGCAGCGTTCGAACGGGGGAGAACACTGAAGCTTTCTTT.